Listed below are T cell receptor beta chains from one sample, sequenced in a study of T cell responses to AZD1222 COVID-19 vaccine. Profiled with immunoSEQ multiplex PCR; TCRdb holds only in-frame clones, not every one. The sample has 90,000 to 120,000 clones; about 86% are singletons. Source: peripheral blood, taken on day 0 of AZD1222 vaccination. The receptor set was obtained from an adult in good health. Both conserved end residues are part of each CDR3. D genes are given only for firm matches. Not all rows give a size; the values are once, few, many and, for expanded clones, a class.

CDR3aa	CDR3nt	d_gene	abundance	j_gene	v_gene
CASRMKTGVSAEAFF	TGTGCCAGCAGGATGAAGACAGGGGTCAGCGCTGAAGCTTTCTTT	TRBD1	once	TRBJ1-1	TRBV2
CASRPGAWTRYGYTF	TGTGCCAGCAGGCCGGGTGCTTGGACGAGGTATGGCTACACCTTC	.	.	TRBJ1-2	TRBV5-4
CASSLGQTEAFF	TGTGCCAGCAGCTTAGGCCAAACTGAAGCTTTCTTT	.	once	TRBJ1-1	TRBV11-1
CASSPADRDSYNSPLHF	TGTGCCAGCTCACCAGCGGACAGAGACTCCTATAATTCACCCCTCCACTTT	.	once	TRBJ1-6	TRBV18
CASSYRGQGLNEQYF	TGTGCCAGCAGTTACCGGGGACAAGGACTTAACGAGCAGTACTTC	.	once	TRBJ2-7	TRBV6-5
CASSPLLTTHTEAFF	TGTGCCAGCAGTCCGCTCCTTACCACCCACACTGAAGCTTTCTTT	.	.	TRBJ1-1	TRBV6-5
CASSLVGGFYTF	TGTGCCAGCAGCCTGGTTGGTGGGTTCTACACCTTC	.	.	TRBJ1-2	TRBV7-2
CASSELVAGVGGELFF	TGTGCCAGCAGTGAACTCGTAGCGGGGGTGGGCGGGGAGCTGTTTTTT	TRBD2	.	TRBJ2-2	TRBV2
CASSLTKNTEAFF	TGTGCCAGCAGCTTAACCAAGAACACTGAAGCTTTCTTT	.	.	TRBJ1-1	TRBV7-3
CASSDGYTGISEPNYGYTF	TGTGCCAGCAGTGACGGCTATACTGGGATCAGTGAGCCTAACTATGGCTACACCTTC	.	.	TRBJ1-2	TRBV6-1
CASSLDISSSYNEQFF	TGTGCCAGCAGCTTAGATATATCAAGCTCCTACAATGAGCAGTTCTTC	.	.	TRBJ2-1	TRBV7-2
CAISDWAVENTIYF	TGTGCCATCAGTGATTGGGCGGTAGAAAACACCATATATTTT	.	.	TRBJ1-3	TRBV10-3
CASSLKWQNQPQHF	TGTGCCAGCAGCTTAAAATGGCAGAATCAGCCCCAGCATTTT	.	.	TRBJ1-5	TRBV7-3
CASSYNLPGETYEQYF	TGTGCCAGCAGTTATAATCTCCCTGGTGAAACCTACGAGCAGTACTTC	.	.	TRBJ2-7	TRBV27
CASSLESGGNTGELFF	TGCGCCAGCAGCTTGGAAAGCGGGGGGAACACCGGGGAGCTGTTTTTT	TRBD2	.	TRBJ2-2	TRBV5-1
CSGGQSYGYTF	TGCAGTGGGGGACAGAGCTATGGCTACACCTTC	TRBD1	.	TRBJ1-2	TRBV20-1
CVRSPATRQETQYF	TGTGTCAGAAGCCCGGCGACTAGGCAAGAGACCCAGTACTTC	.	.	TRBJ2-5	TRBV7-5
CASSYNSPQGNSPLHF	TGTGCCAGCAGTTACAACTCCCCTCAAGGAAATTCACCCCTCCACTTT	.	.	TRBJ1-6	TRBV6-2/TRBV6-3
CASSLMTGVTEAFF	TGTGCCAGCAGCTTAATGACAGGGGTTACTGAAGCTTTCTTT	TRBD1	.	TRBJ1-1	TRBV7-9
CASSQVQGAPNEKLFF	TGTGCCAGCAGCCAAGTACAGGGGGCGCCTAATGAAAAACTGTTTTTT	TRBD1	.	TRBJ1-4	TRBV4-2
CASSRSGGTYNEQFF	TGCGCCAGCAGCCGTAGCGGGGGAACCTACAATGAGCAGTTCTTC	TRBD2	once	TRBJ2-1	TRBV5-1
CASSSGQLNYGYTF	TGTGCCAGCAGCTCGGGACAGCTTAACTATGGCTACACCTTC	TRBD1	.	TRBJ1-2	TRBV7-2
CATSFQGNEQFF	TGTGCCACCAGTTTCCAGGGCAATGAGCAGTTCTTC	.	.	TRBJ2-1	TRBV24-1
CASTVGGFNEKLFF	TGTGCCAGCACGGTGGGGGGATTCAATGAAAAACTGTTTTTT	.	few	TRBJ1-4	TRBV2
CASSLDTDEQYF	TGTGCCAGCAGCCTCGACACCGACGAGCAGTACTTC	.	.	TRBJ2-7	TRBV5-4
CSASFHRNNYGYTF	TGCAGTGCTAGTTTCCACCGAAATAACTATGGCTACACCTTC	.	.	TRBJ1-2	TRBV20-1
CASSLASSFNQPQHF	TGTGCCAGCAGCTTAGCGAGCAGTTTCAATCAGCCCCAGCATTTT	.	.	TRBJ1-5	TRBV7-2
CASSPRRQGLETQYF	TGTGCCAGTAGCCCCAGAAGACAGGGGTTGGAGACCCAGTACTTC	TRBD1	.	TRBJ2-5	TRBV19
CASSYSPRGHEQYF	TGTGCCAGCAGTTACTCCCCCCGGGGGCACGAGCAGTACTTC	.	.	TRBJ2-7	TRBV6-2/TRBV6-3